The 14 T cell receptor beta chains below all came from one sample that was sequenced in a study of T cell responses to AZD1222 COVID-19 vaccine. TCRdb's copy holds only in-frame clones and misses some; the assay was immunoSEQ multiplex PCR. Found here are roughly 160,000 clones, approximately 92% of them singletons; the top ten hold 1.6%. The sample in question was peripheral blood, obtained on day 0 of AZD1222 vaccination. All receptors derive from an adult in good health.

V is TRBV4-1 and J is TRBJ2-7; 11 bases fit TRBD1. This CDR3 is 15 amino acids long. The J segment lost 5 bases and the V segment lost 4 bases, leaving 7 bases of the junction unmatched. CDR1 MGHRA and CDR2 YSYEKL come from the germline V gene. DNA for the CDR3: TGCGCCAGCAGCCTAAGGGGACAGGGGGACGACGAGCAGTACTTC. Protein sequence: CASSLRGQGDDEQYF.

V and J are TRBV5-6 and TRBJ1-2; 10 bases are shared with TRBD1. Trimming took 0 bases from V and 4 from J; bases not matched to a gene: 9. The CDR3 runs 17 residues. Germline assignment: CDR1 SGHDT and CDR2 YYEEEE. In DNA form, the CDR3 reads TGTGCCAGCAGCTTGGCCGCAGTGGGACAGGGGACCTATGGCTACACCTTC. Amino acid sequence: CASSLAAVGQGTYGYTF.

The rearrangement links TRBV19 to TRBJ2-1, with TRBD2 matching 9 bases. The germline V gene encodes CDR1 LNHDA and CDR2 SQIVND (reference sequence). V was pared by 1 base and J by 2 bases, with 6 bases of the junction left unmatched. CDR3 size: 17 residues. The CDR3 protein is CASSIGIGLAPYNEQFF. CDR3 DNA sequence: TGTGCCAGTAGTATAGGTATAGGACTAGCGCCCTACAATGAGCAGTTCTTC.

V gene TRBV27 combines with J gene TRBJ1-3; perhaps TRBD1 as D (6 bases). The germline CDR1 and CDR2 sequences are MNHEY and SMNVEV (reference sequence). Trimming removed 0 bases from V and 4 bases from J, with 10 bases in between. The CDR3 is made up of 15 amino acids. The CDR3 here is CASSLSGGSGNTIYF. In DNA, the CDR3 is TGTGCCAGCAGTTTATCGGGGGGCTCGGGAAACACCATATATTTT.

The rearrangement joins TRBV21-1 to TRBJ2-7; TRBD2, the table's D call, lacks a check against the DNA. TRBV21-1 is marked as a pseudogene. The CDR3 consists of 19 residues. The CDR3 coding sequence is TGTGCCAGCAGCACCCTAACGGGACTAGCGGGAGGAAAGTTGGACGAGCAGTACTTC. The encoded protein is CASSTLTGLAGGKLDEQYF.

The chain carries TRBV7-3 and TRBJ2-1, with no clear D. CDR1 is SGHTA and CDR2 is FQGTGA in the germline V gene. V was cut by 2 bases and J by 0 bases, with 8 bases left in between. The CDR3 is made up of 15 amino acids. The CDR3 DNA sequence: TGTGCCAGCAGCTTAGTGGAGAGCTCCTACAATGAGCAGTTCTTC. It is translated as CASSLVESSYNEQFF.

The chain joins TRBV2 to TRBJ2-3; TRBD1 agrees at 12 bases. Germline values: CDR1 SNHLY, CDR2 FYNNEI. The CDR3 sequence is 16 residues long. Trimming cost V 8 bases and J 2 bases; bases outside gene matches: 8. CDR3 in amino acids: CASRGQGAGVTDTQYF. Here the CDR3 DNA reads TGTGCCAGCCGGGGACAGGGGGCAGGGGTCACAGATACGCAGTATTTT.

The rearrangement joins TRBV11-2 to TRBJ2-7; 8 bases map to TRBD1. V lost 1 base and J lost 3; bases outside the gene matches: 5. The length of the CDR3 is 15 residues. Looked up from germline, CDR1 is SGHAT and CDR2 is FQNNGV. The CDR3 sequence: CASSLVVQGGYEQYF. The CDR3 DNA sequence: TGTGCCAGCAGCTTAGTGGTACAGGGGGGCTACGAGCAGTACTTC.

In the case of this clone: Other DNA sequences in the same sample also yield this CDR3. The chain combines TRBV18 with TRBJ2-7; D possibly matches TRBD1 or TRBD2 (6 bases each). The CDR3 length is 15 residues. V was trimmed by 6 bases and J by 1 base, leaving 16 bases between them. CDR1 KGHSH and CDR2 LQKENI come from the germline V gene. The DNA for the CDR3 is TGTGCCAGCTCCCCGACAGGAGGGGGTTCCTACGAGCAGTACTTC. It is translated as CASSPTGGGSYEQYF.

The J gene is TRBJ1-2, the V gene TRBV7-9, with a tentative D call TRBD1 (6 bases). The ends were cut back, 5 bases at V and 6 bases at J, with 16 bases in the middle. Germline-derived CDR1 and CDR2 are SEHNR and FQNEAQ (reference sequence). This CDR3 is 14 amino acids long. This chain's CDR3 is CASSDSRGLNGYTF. The CDR3 DNA follows: TGTGCCAGCAGCGACTCAAGGGGGTTGAATGGCTACACCTTC.

J is TRBJ2-5 and V is TRBV5-1; no definite D call. This CDR3 is built from 13 residues. V lost 1 base, J lost 9 bases, and 13 bases lay in between. Germline V lookup: CDR1 SGHRS, CDR2 YFSETQ. The CDR3 here is CASSLSASEAQYF. For the CDR3, the DNA is TGCGCCAGCAGCTTGTCGGCCTCCGAGGCCCAGTACTTC.

This rearrangement joins TRBV2 to TRBJ1-2; maybe TRBD1 (5 bases). Germline lookup yields CDR1 SNHLY and CDR2 FYNNEI. The CDR3 loop spans 13 amino acids. V was shortened by 5 bases and J by 6 bases, with 13 bases between the two germline ends. The CDR3 nucleotides read TGTGCCAGCAGTATATCGGGGGTGGATGGCTACACCTTC. It codes for CASSISGVDGYTF.

The rearrangement uses TRBV7-9 and TRBJ2-7, with TRBD2 matching 13 bases. Per the germline V gene, CDR1 is SEHNR and CDR2 is FQNEAQ (reference sequence). V gave up 3 bases and J gave up 3 bases; unmatched junction bases: 14. CDR3 length equals 19 residues. Here the CDR3 reads CASSLARLAGGSFNYEQYF. CDR3 nucleotide sequence: TGTGCCAGCAGCTTGGCGAGACTAGCGGGGGGCTCCTTTAACTACGAGCAGTACTTC.

J is TRBJ1-5 and V is TRBV2, with D perhaps matching TRBD1 (5 bases). V was trimmed by 6 bases and J by 0 bases, leaving 15 bases between them. The CDR3 spans 16 residues. Germline V gene data show CDR1 as SNHLY and CDR2 as FYNNEI. The CDR3 DNA reads TGTGCCAGCAGCCGGAACAGGCCGAATAGCAATCAGCCCCAGCATTTT. Residues: CASSRNRPNSNQPQHF.